The sequence of this T cell receptor beta chain was determined in a study of identical twins. Study-level findings and limits: Weaker excess twin sharing was seen among beta out-of-frame sequences. Monozygotic twins shared more out-of-frame TCR alpha than recombination models predicted.

Notes on this clonotype: The antigen remains unidentified.

Each CDR3 protein is one row after TCRdb ran MiXCR on the 5' RACE reads. This sample has about 660,000 distinct CDR3 sequences; roughly 8% occur once, and the top ten carry more than 0.75%. The CDR3 covers 13 residues. Germline-derived CDR1 and CDR2 are SGHTA and FQGNSA. The ends were cut back, 2 bases at V and 7 bases at J, with 11 bases in the middle. These data were likewise used in another study, on yellow fever vaccine responses in identical twins.

The source of this sequence is a woman under 30 in good health. Material: PBMCs. The V and J genes are TRBV7-2 and TRBJ2-5; unclear D gene. The CDR3, as DNA: TGTGCCAGCAGCTTAACCGGAAGTTGGACCCAGTACTTC. Encoded protein: CASSLTGSWTQYF.